This paragraph covers one T cell receptor (beta chain) sequence. Its target is unknown. Researchers ran the PCR with 60 Vbeta and 13 Jbeta primers. Sequencing used immunoSEQ multiplex PCR; TCRdb keeps in-frame clones, though not all of them. The sample lists roughly 34,000 clones, more than 60% seen once, with over 6.5% in the top ten. Donors showed nominal health when sampled, although they likely had unrecorded immune exposures. The source of the sample is a study of cytomegalovirus exposure and HLA in healthy donors. The CDR3 has 15 amino acids. Germline CDR1 and CDR2: SGHRS and YFSETQ. Unmatched junction bases numbered 4, after V lost 2 bases and J lost 5 bases. Points from the study as a whole: The study flagged about 150 TCR beta chains as cytomegalovirus-associated.

V and J are TRBV5-1 and TRBJ2-1, with 10 bases lining up with TRBD2. This TCR came from a man aged 25-40 years in good health and CMV-seronegative. Source material: PBMCs. The CDR3 region has the DNA TGCGCCAGCAGCTTCATAGCGGGAGGCGACAATGAGCAGTTCTTC. Its translation: CASSFIAGGDNEQFF.